This T cell receptor beta chain emerged from a study of cytomegalovirus exposure and HLA in healthy donors. Study-wide findings and caveats: Analyses of presence and absence presupposed an approximately uniform sequencing depth across donors. For cytomegalovirus status, the classifier reportedly gave diagnoses with high specificity and sensitivity.

PCR employed 60 Vbeta and 13 Jbeta primers. The method was immunoSEQ multiplex PCR; TCRdb's version includes in-frame clones alone and lacks a portion of them. The repertoire table contains fewer than 200,000 clones. CDR3 length: 13 residues. V lost 6 bases to trimming and J lost 2 bases, with 11 bases between them. The germline V gene encodes CDR1 SQVTM and CDR2 ANQGSEA. Remarks on this clone: Antigen specificity is unknown.

The sequenced sample was PBMCs. This chain joins TRBV29-1 and TRBJ1-3, with D tentatively TRBD1 (5 bases). The TCR sequence derives from a man aged 30 to 39 in good health and CMV-seronegative. The CDR3 sequence is CSVEQDTGNTIYF. The CDR3 coding sequence is TGCAGCGTCGAACAGGATACTGGAAACACCATATATTTT.